This T cell receptor beta chain was captured in a study of metastatic and nonmetastatic thyroid tumors. Across the whole study: Blood and tumor or nodule tissue repertoires from malignant and benign thyroid patients were compared.

The CDR3 consists of 14 residues. J gave up 3 bases and V 4 bases, and 4 bases lay outside the gene matches. Germline V gene data show CDR1 as SGHRS and CDR2 as YFSETQ. The table lists this clone with many counts. Patients had received no treatment of any kind before thyroid surgery. In the original processing: Across clinicopathological groups, CDR3 differences served as the basis for building a distant-metastasis classifier for papillary thyroid cancer. TCRdb ran MiXCR on the PCR reads. None of the V and J calls come from the authors' own analysis; TCRdb made them. This sample carries over 40,000 clones, roughly an eighth of them seen once, and the ten largest clones take roughly 25%.

The receptor was isolated from a female donor with papillary thyroid cancer or a benign thyroid nodule (not recorded which). Some clones in this sample may be carry-over from other donors' samples. The sequenced material came from blood. The chain is built from TRBV5-1 and TRBJ1-2, with 9 bases lining up with TRBD1. The CDR3, as DNA: TGCGCCAGCAGCCTGGGACAGGGTGACTATGGCTACACCTTC. Its translation: CASSLGQGDYGYTF.